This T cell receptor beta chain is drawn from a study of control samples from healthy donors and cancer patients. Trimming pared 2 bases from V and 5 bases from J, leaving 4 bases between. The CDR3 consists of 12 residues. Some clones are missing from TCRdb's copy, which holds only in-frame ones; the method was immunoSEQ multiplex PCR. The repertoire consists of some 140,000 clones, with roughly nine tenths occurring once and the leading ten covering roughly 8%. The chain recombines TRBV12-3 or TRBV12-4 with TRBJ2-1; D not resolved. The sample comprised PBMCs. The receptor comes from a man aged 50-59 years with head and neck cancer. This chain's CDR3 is CASSLIDNEQFF. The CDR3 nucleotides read TGTGCCAGCAGTTTAATAGACAATGAGCAGTTCTTC.